This TCR beta chain appears in the sequencing data of a study of OX40 agonist ivuxolimab in advanced cancers. At the level of the study: Dose-escalation subjects each had hepatocellular carcinoma, melanoma, renal cell or head and neck cancer.

General observations from the study: The antigens recognized by the expanded peripheral T cells, that is their antigen specificity, were not determined. Among the lowest peripheral clonal expansion occurred in 0.1-3.0 mg/kg partial responders.

The table came from immunoSEQ multiplex PCR; TCRdb's copy has only in-frame clones and leaves some out. The sample carries 70,000 or so clones, roughly nine tenths recorded once. Worth noting for this clone: Its antigen is still unknown.

The CDR3 contains 15 residues. From germline, CDR1 is MNHNY and CDR2 SVGAGI (reference sequence). Deletions cut 5 bases from V and 0 bases from J, with 11 bases between. The sequencing here drew on CD4+ or CD8+ T cells sorted from blood, taken in a trial of the OX40 agonist ivuxolimab. This TCR was sampled from an adult with an advanced solid tumor such as melanoma, head and neck, liver or kidney cancer. The chain recombines TRBV6-6 with TRBJ1-3, with no clear D. The CDR3: CASSLPVSSGNTIYF. The CDR3 nucleotides read TGTGCCAGCAGTCTCCCGGTGAGCTCTGGAAACACCATATATTTT.